This T cell receptor beta chain was found in a study of cytomegalovirus exposure and HLA in healthy donors. The study, taken as a whole, reports: The study designated some 180 TCR beta chains cytomegalovirus-associated.

PCR used 60 Vbeta primers and 13 Jbeta primers. Repertoires were generated with immunoSEQ multiplex PCR, while TCRdb's copy carries only in-frame clones and drops some. The sample records hundreds of thousands of clones, over 70% being singletons. A note on this clone: The antigen is unknown.

The J segment lost 7 bases and the V segment lost 4 bases, leaving 7 bases of the junction unmatched. Germline V CDR1 and CDR2: MGHRA, YSYEKL. CDR3 length: 16 amino acids. The material sequenced was PBMCs. This clonotype was sampled from a boy aged 2 to 10 in good health and CMV-seronegative. This chain uses TRBV4-1 with TRBJ2-1; 13 nucleotides align to TRBD2. This CDR3 reads CASSPRLAGGLNEQFF. CDR3 DNA: TGCGCCAGCAGCCCAAGACTAGCGGGAGGTCTTAATGAGCAGTTCTTC.